This T cell receptor (beta chain) was documented in a study of blood T cells in healthy people across ages. Details on this clonotype: Its matching antigen is unknown.

Study results and caveats: Across the age range, TCR beta diversity per million T cells fell in a roughly linear way.

Each donor was a healthy Caucasian individual from Russia, aged roughly 6 to 95. With 1 base clipped from V and 4 bases from J, the junction kept 6 bases outside the gene matches. The germline gives CDR1 MGHDK, CDR2 SYGVNS. This CDR3 is 15 amino acids long. A second PCR of about 7 to 11 cycles used a sample-barcoded 5' primer and a J-beta primer mix. From the 5' RACE reads, TCRdb called clonotypes with MiXCR, one entry per CDR3 protein. Of 1,100,000 or so distinct CDR3 sequences listed, 35% to 55% are singletons. This TCR was recovered from a woman aged 55-75 years in good health. This chain connects TRBV25-1 to TRBJ1-2, with TRBD1 identical over 7 bases. The sample consisted of blood. The CDR3 sequence is CASSESGTVGYGYTF. For the CDR3, the DNA is TGTGCCAGCAGTGAATCCGGGACAGTGGGCTATGGCTACACCTTC.